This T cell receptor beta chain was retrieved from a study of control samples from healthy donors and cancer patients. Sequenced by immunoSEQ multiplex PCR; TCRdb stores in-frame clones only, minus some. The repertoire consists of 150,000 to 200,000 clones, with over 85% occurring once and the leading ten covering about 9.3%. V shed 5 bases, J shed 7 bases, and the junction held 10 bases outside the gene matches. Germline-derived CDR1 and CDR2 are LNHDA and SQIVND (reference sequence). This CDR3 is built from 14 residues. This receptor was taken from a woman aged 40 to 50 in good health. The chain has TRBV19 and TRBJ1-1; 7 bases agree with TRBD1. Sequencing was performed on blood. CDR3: CASSSRQGGGEAFF. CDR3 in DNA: TGTGCCAGTAGTTCGAGACAGGGCGGAGGTGAAGCTTTCTTT.